The 2 T cell receptor beta chains below were found in one sample sequenced in a study of control samples from healthy donors and cancer patients (dated by TCRdb to about 2020). Libraries were built with the immunoSEQ multiplex PCR assay. TCRdb took over this immuneACCESS table, retaining in-frame rearrangements with V and J assigned. Such tables are incomplete; in checked studies, under half of the missing clones stem from an unresolved V gene, and the remainder is unexplained. This sample has around 100,000 clones in its table, and around 90% of those were observed once. Less than 3.5% of the sample belongs to the ten largest clones. The sequenced sample consisted of blood. The receptors were gathered from a human donor in good health. The donor label of this sample is uncertain.

The chain combines TRBV4-2 with TRBJ1-2; 9 positions agree with TRBD1. After removal of 1 base from V and 2 bases from J, the junction contained 5 bases not matched to a gene. The CDR3 sequence is 16 residues long. The germline V gene has CDR1 LGHNA and CDR2 YNFKEQ. The CDR3 region has the DNA TGTGCCAGCAGCCAAGTCCCGGGACAGGGAAACTATGGCTACACCTTC. It specifies CASSQVPGQGNYGYTF.

The J gene is TRBJ1-2, the V gene TRBV12-3 or TRBV12-4; tentative D call: TRBD1 (6 bases). CDR3 length: 13 residues. The germline V and J ends were trimmed by 5 bases and 4 bases, with 11 bases remaining between them. The CDR3 loop is CASSPGQTYGYTF. CDR3 nucleotides: TGTGCCAGCAGTCCCGGACAGACCTATGGCTACACCTTC.